The TCR beta chain under discussion was sequenced for a study of graft-versus-host responses after intestinal transplantation (dated by TCRdb to the early 2020s). For context, the study as a whole: The transplants that recipients received were multivisceral, liver-intestinal, or isolated intestinal. Every recipient was given anti-thymocyte globulin induction, then maintenance tacrolimus and steroids for roughly 3 years. After intestinal transplantation, graft-versus-host and host-versus-graft alloreactive T cell clones were followed in the graft, circulation and bone marrow using bulk TCR-beta CDR3 sequencing. Alloreactive clones were identified by sequencing pre-transplant mixed lymphocyte reaction products and comparing them with unstimulated pre-transplant donor and recipient T cells. Of the approximately 24 intestinal transplant recipients enrolled in the cohort, one of whom was a retransplant, a few patients without pretransplant specimens were excluded. Donor T cell macrochimerism was defined as a peak of at least 4% donor T cells among recipient peripheral blood mononuclear cells. Rather than going through the commercial service, samples from a few later patients were sequenced in-house on an Illumina MiSeq and processed with MiXCR. The study at large found these results: Early after transplant, peak levels of circulating GvH clones were associated with declines in HvG clones. High GvH to HvG T cell clonal ratios were observed in the allografts of patients with donor T cell macrochimerism. The relatively low number and heterogeneity of intestinal transplant patients limited the conclusions. GvH clones were detected in recipient bone marrow, and some of these GvH clones were observed earlier in ileal mucosa or blood, consistent with an intestinal mucosal origin.

Trimming leaves V shorter by 3 bases and J shorter by 6 bases, with the junction holding 10 bases beyond the gene matches. Reading from cysteine to phenylalanine, the CDR3 counts 16 amino acids. Kept here is only the CDR3 DNA, which spans 48 bases and is read in frame from base 1. Per the germline V gene, MGHRA is the CDR1 and YSYEKL is the CDR2. Worth noting for this clone: Its antigen remains unidentified. Per-base quality was not reported, and no clone a single base away is much larger than it.

Libraries were prepared through the immunoSEQ multiplex PCR assay. For most patients, genomic DNA was isolated with the Qiagen DNeasy Blood and Tissue Kit and sent frozen to Adaptive Biotechnologies for TCR sequencing. High-throughput TCR-beta CDR3 sequencing of genomic DNA from most patients was performed by Adaptive Biotechnologies. In the original analysis: TCR sequencing data for approximately 19 patients were retrieved from Adaptive's ImmunoSEQ software; three other patients were processed with MiXCR and VDJtools. CD4 versus CD8 sorting errors were corrected by removing sequences found in both subsets at a frequency ratio below 5:1. CDR3 nucleotide sequences shared by donor and recipient were removed because the origin of these sequences could not be assigned. To count as alloreactive, a clone needed at least 2-fold expansion over unstimulated cells and a minimum CFSE-low frequency of 0.002% (template counts) or 0.001% (read counts). A clone was considered mappable if detected in the sequenced pre-transplant spleen, lymph node, or MLR CFSE-low populations of the donor or recipient. The cumulative frequency of alloreactive clones was calculated as a percentage of all sequences, weighted by copy number. Drawn from immuneACCESS, this table holds only the in-frame rearrangements with V and J called that TCRdb kept. Clones are partly lost; checked studies trace under half to an unresolved V gene and leave the rest unexplained. That table is the source of V, J and clone size, and D and trimming were worked out from the DNA. This sample is represented by about 39,000 clones; 90% to 95% of them were singletons. The top ten clonotypes cover around 0.2% of the sample.

This specimen's time point label, interpreted: cells obtained before transplantation from donor or recipient. CD3+CD4+ and CD3+CD8+ populations were FACS-sorted from unstimulated pre-transplant donor and recipient cells taken from spleen or lymph nodes. The sample here was unstimulated CD8+ T cells sorted from spleen or lymph node cells, taken before transplant. The V gene is TRBV4-1 and the J gene is TRBJ2-3; TRBD1 aligns with 9 central bases. This TCR was sampled from a human donor who was the organ donor for an intestinal transplant. The CDR3 region: CASSQTRDRALDTQYF. Here is the DNA: TGCGCCAGCAGCCAGACCCGGGACAGGGCGTTGGATACGCAGTATTTT.